Listed here are 21 T cell receptor beta chains from one sample, sequenced in a study of shared clonotypes between healthy human individuals (TCRdb year 2020). Libraries were built with the immunoSEQ multiplex PCR assay. TCRdb holds this immuneACCESS table with in-frame rearrangements only. Some clones are missing; in checked studies, unresolved V genes explain under half, and the rest has no known cause. In all, the sample holds over 1.5 million clones, and under 99% of those were seen once. The ten largest clones capture roughly 0.45% of the sample. The sequenced sample consisted of naive CD4+ T cells sorted from blood. In light of the paper, this sample's cell subset or site label describes: CD45RA+ positively selected. These receptors were collected from a man in his thirties or forties in good health.

The V and J genes are TRBV2 and TRBJ2-7, with 11 bases fitting TRBD2. CDR3 size: 15 residues. CDR1 and CDR2 (germline): SNHLY, FYNNEI. V lost 8 bases and J lost 2; bases outside the gene matches: 8. The CDR3 sequence: CASHKTSGITYEQYF. The CDR3 DNA sequence: TGTGCCAGCCACAAGACTAGCGGGATTACCTACGAGCAGTACTTC.

This clone was recorded once. CDR3 nucleotides: TGCAGCGTTGGGAGGCGGGAGGAACCCTACAATGAGCAGTTCTTC. Protein sequence: CSVGRREEPYNEQFF. The J gene is TRBJ2-1, the V gene TRBV29-1; 8 bases are shared with TRBD2. CDR1 and CDR2 from the germline V gene are SQVTM and ANQGSEA. Losses at the gene ends were 4 bases for V and 2 bases for J; bases not matched to a gene: 7. The CDR3 length is 15 residues.

The chain couples TRBV5-1 to TRBJ2-7, with D unresolved. Trimming stripped 0 bases from V and 2 bases from J, with 9 bases between. CDR1 and CDR2 from the germline V gene are SGHRS and YFSETQ. The CDR3 length is 14 residues. In DNA, the CDR3 is TGCGCCAGCAGCTTGGACAAGGGAACCTACGAGCAGTACTTC. Translation: CASSLDKGTYEQYF. Looking up the rest from reference TRBV5-1 and TRBJ2-7 gives the full variable domain: KAGVTQTPRYLIKTRGQQVTLSCSPISGHRSVSWYQQTPGQGLQFLFEYFSETQRNKGNFPGRFSGRQFSNSRSEMNVSTLELGDSALYLCASSLDKGTYEQYFGPGTRLTVT.

The chain is built from TRBV18 and TRBJ1-3, with 10 positions matching TRBD1. CDR1 KGHSH and CDR2 LQKENI come from the germline V gene. The trim removed 3 bases at V and 2 bases at J, leaving 1 base unmatched. The CDR3 has 15 amino acids. CDR3 loop: CASSPGTGAGNTIYF. CDR3 DNA: TGTGCCAGCTCACCCGGGACAGGGGCTGGAAACACCATATATTTT.

On this clone: Other DNA variants within this sample encode the same CDR3. The gene calls are TRBV7-2 and TRBJ2-7; D is unresolved. V was clipped by 1 base and J by 0 bases, with 4 bases between them. Per the germline V gene, CDR1 is SGHTA and CDR2 is FQGNSA. This CDR3 is built from 13 residues. CDR3 DNA: TGTGCCAGCAGCTTAGGCGCCTCCTACGAGCAGTACTTC. This gives the protein CASSLGASYEQYF.

The chain is built from TRBV14 and TRBJ1-4; D is unclear. From germline, CDR1 is SGHDN and CDR2 FVKESK. Trimming removed 2 bases from V and 6 bases from J, with 10 bases in between. CDR3 length: 14 amino acids. The CDR3 region is CASSQRIRDEKLFF. The CDR3 DNA is TGTGCCAGCAGCCAACGAATAAGAGATGAAAAACTGTTTTTT. The whole variable domain, remainder taken from reference TRBV14 and TRBJ1-4, is EAGVTQFPSHSVIEKGQTVTLRCDPISGHDNLYWYRRVMGKEIKFLLHFVKESKQDESGMPNNRFLAERTGGTYSTLKVQPAELEDSGVYFCASSQRIRDEKLFFGSGTQLSVL.

CDR3 region: CASSPIGQGNGYTF. In DNA, the CDR3 is TGCGCCAGCAGCCCAATAGGACAGGGTAATGGCTACACCTTC. The chain carries TRBV5-1 and TRBJ1-2; TRBD1 agrees at 8 bases. Germline lookup yields CDR1 SGHRS and CDR2 YFSETQ. The CDR3 covers 14 residues. V lost 4 bases, J lost 6 bases, and 8 bases stayed unmatched.

This clone came up once. The rearrangement uses TRBV6-5 and TRBJ2-7; 8 nucleotides match TRBD1. V lost 4 bases, J lost 0 bases, and 8 bases stayed unmatched. This CDR3 region has 16 residues. From germline, CDR1 is MNHEY and CDR2 SVGAGI. The CDR3 is CASSLLLQGGSYEQYF. CDR3 sequence (DNA): TGTGCCAGCAGTTTACTCTTACAGGGGGGCTCCTACGAGCAGTACTTC.

In its sample, this clone was seen once. The chain joins TRBV30 to TRBJ2-3; D possibly corresponds to TRBD2 (6 bases). This CDR3 has 16 amino acids. Deletions cut 0 bases from V and 8 bases from J, with 21 bases between. Germline loops: CDR1 GTSNPN, CDR2 SVGIG (reference sequence). The CDR3 DNA sequence: TGTGCCTGGAGTGTAGTAACTAGCACTAATGCTCGTACGCAGTATTTT. It translates to CAWSVVTSTNARTQYF.

This chain links TRBV18 with TRBJ2-1; D possibly corresponds to TRBD1 (5 bases). The germline CDR1 and CDR2 sequences are KGHSH and LQKENI. This CDR3 contains 13 residues. V shed 1 base and J shed 8 bases, with 9 bases lying between them. Here the CDR3 DNA reads TGTGCCAGCTCACCACTCAGGGTCCATGAGCAGTTCTTC. This codes for CASSPLRVHEQFF.

The chain links TRBV7-6 to TRBJ1-2; perhaps TRBD1 as D (6 bases). The CDR3 is 15 amino acids. Per germline, CDR1 SGHVS and CDR2 FNYEAQ. V lost 1 base to trimming and J lost 6 bases, with 15 bases between them. Here the CDR3 DNA reads TGTGCCAGCAGCTTAGAGGCCGGGACACTACATGGCTACACCTTC. Amino acid sequence: CASSLEAGTLHGYTF.

This sequence joins TRBV18 and TRBJ2-3, with TRBD2 matching over 8 bases. V lost 6 bases to trimming and J lost 5 bases; unmatched junction nucleotides: 16. The CDR3 totals 17 residues. Germline assignment: CDR1 KGHSH and CDR2 LQKENI. The chain's CDR3 is CASSPSLSGVWGDTQYF. CDR3 sequence (DNA): TGTGCCAGCTCGCCTTCTCTTAGCGGGGTCTGGGGAGATACGCAGTATTTT.

The chain joins TRBV7-8 to TRBJ2-7; either TRBD1 or TRBD2 may fit D (6 bases each). Germline V lookup: CDR1 SGHVS, CDR2 FQNEAQ. V shed 4 bases and J shed 4 bases, with 11 bases lying between them. CDR3 length equals 13 residues. The chain's CDR3 is CASSSLGGYEQYF. Here the CDR3 DNA reads TGTGCCAGCAGCTCCCTAGGGGGGTACGAGCAGTACTTC.

CDR3 nucleotide sequence: TGTGCCAGCTCACCAACGAGGACCAAAAACAATGAGCAGTTCTTC. Translating it yields CASSPTRTKNNEQFF. V gene TRBV18 combines with J gene TRBJ2-1; D unclear. Trimming pared 2 bases from V and 5 bases from J, leaving 13 bases between. Germline-derived CDR1 and CDR2 are KGHSH and LQKENI. The CDR3 runs to 15 residues.

For the CDR3, the DNA is TGTGCCAGCTCACCCCGCACAGCGATTTGGAATACGCAGTATTTT. It translates to CASSPRTAIWNTQYF. The chain couples TRBV18 to TRBJ2-3; D uncertain. The CDR3 extends over 15 amino acids. The ends were cut back, 3 bases at V and 7 bases at J, with 17 bases in the middle. CDR1 KGHSH and CDR2 LQKENI come from the germline V gene.

J is TRBJ2-5 and V is TRBV7-2, with a weak D call TRBD1 (5 bases). The CDR3 has 14 amino acids. The germline CDR1 and CDR2 sequences are SGHTA and FQGNSA. V lost 5 bases to trimming and J lost 5 bases, with 15 bases between them. The CDR3 is CASSRLGSGETQYF. CDR3 DNA: TGTGCCAGCAGCAGATTGGGATCAGGGGAGACCCAGTACTTC.

J is TRBJ2-1 and V is TRBV5-4; 7 nucleotides line up with TRBD2. The junction had 10 bases not matched to a gene; V was cut back by 4 bases and J by 9 bases. The CDR3 runs to 14 residues. The germline gives CDR1 SGHNT, CDR2 YYREEE (reference sequence). CDR3 residues: CASSASTSAGEQFF. In DNA form, the CDR3 reads TGTGCCAGCAGCGCTTCCACTAGCGCCGGTGAGCAGTTCTTC.

This sequence joins TRBV12-2 and TRBJ2-7; the DNA was not compared with TRBD2, the D call given in the table. TRBV12-2 is reported as a pseudogene. The CDR3 consists of 13 residues. The CDR3 DNA is TGTGCAAGTCGCTTACGGAGGGAGGACGAGCAGTACTTC. This encodes CASRLRREDEQYF.

This chain links TRBV4-1 with TRBJ2-2; D not certain. CDR1 is MGHRA and CDR2 is YSYEKL in the germline V gene. The CDR3 length is 17 residues. V lost 0 bases, J lost 0 bases, and 11 bases lay in between. CDR3 nucleotide sequence: TGCGCCAGCAGCCAAGAGAGAGGTGGCGCGAACACCGGGGAGCTGTTTTTT. Translation gives CASSQERGGANTGELFF.

The chain couples TRBV19 to TRBJ1-2; weak D call: TRBD1 (6 bases). The V and J ends lost 8 bases and 5 bases respectively, with 18 bases between them. The CDR3 length is 14 residues. Germline-derived CDR1 and CDR2 are LNHDA and SQIVND (reference sequence). CDR3 nucleotides: TGTGCCAGTTGGACGTTCACAGGGATATATGGCTACACCTTC. This codes for CASWTFTGIYGYTF.

V and J are TRBV28 and TRBJ1-2; 12 positions agree with TRBD1. The CDR3 spans 15 residues. After removal of 6 bases from V and 7 bases from J, the junction contained 9 bases not matched to a gene. From germline, CDR1 is MDHEN and CDR2 SYDVKM. Here the CDR3 reads CASRIIRDRGLGYTF. CDR3 nucleotide sequence: TGTGCCAGCAGGATAATCCGGGACAGGGGGCTTGGCTACACCTTC.